A selection of T cell receptor beta chains follows, all from one sample in a study of CD8 T cells in Susac syndrome. TCRdb ran MiXCR on the immunoSEQ multiplex PCR reads and lists one entry per CDR3 protein. Among about 240,000 distinct CDR3 sequences listed, about 96% were seen once. Sequenced material: CD4+ T cells from PBMCs. The receptors derive from a human donor with Susac syndrome. CDR3s include the opening cysteine and the closing phenylalanine or tryptophan. D genes are given only for firm matches. Not every row has a clone size; where given, it reads once, few, many or a size class.

clone_size | j_call | d_call | v_call | cdr3_nt | cdr3_aa
. | TRBJ1-5 | TRBD1 | TRBV12-3/TRBV12-4 | TGTGCCAGCAGACGGACAGGGGCGAATCAGCCCCAGCATTTT | CASRRTGANQPQHF
. | TRBJ2-7 | . | TRBV18 | TGTGCCAGCTCACCGGGAACTAGCAGCTACGAGCAGTACTTC | CASSPGTSSYEQYF
. | TRBJ1-5 | . | TRBV19 | TGTGCCAGTAGTATTAGTGGAAATAATCAGCCCCAGCATTTT | CASSISGNNQPQHF
. | TRBJ2-5 | TRBD1 | TRBV24-1 | TGTGCCACCAGTGATGGGGGGACAGGGAGGAAGACCCAGTACTTC | CATSDGGTGRKTQYF
. | TRBJ1-2 | TRBD1 | TRBV20-1 | TGCAGTGCCAGGGTGCCCGACAGGGGTAACTATGGCTACACCTTC | CSARVPDRGNYGYTF
. | TRBJ2-7 | . | TRBV28 | TGTGCCAGCAGCCCGGGACCTTTCTACGAGCAGTACTTC | CASSPGPFYEQYF
. | TRBJ2-7 | . | TRBV20-1 | TGCAGTGCTTCCCGGGACTCCTCCTACGAGCAGTACTTC | CSASRDSSYEQYF
. | TRBJ1-2 | . | TRBV2 | TGTGCCAGCAGATTCCAGGAGTTCTATGGCTACACCTTC | CASRFQEFYGYTF
. | TRBJ1-5 | TRBD1 | TRBV27 | TGTGCCAGCGGGGGATACAGGGGAACGGTGCGAAGCAATCAGCCCCAGCATTTT | CASGGYRGTVRSNQPQHF
. | TRBJ2-7 | . | TRBV7-2 | TGTGCCAGCAGCTTAGCCTGGCCCGACGAGCAGTACTTC | CASSLAWPDEQYF
. | TRBJ2-5 | . | TRBV29-1 | TGCAGCGTTGAGAGGCAGTCTTTCCAAGAGACCCAGTACTTC | CSVERQSFQETQYF
. | TRBJ2-7 | . | TRBV29-1 | TGCAGCTCCCGAGGGGTAGGTCTAAACGAGCAGTACTTC | CSSRGVGLNEQYF
. | TRBJ1-1 | TRBD1 | TRBV3-1 | TGTGCCAGCAGTCTTGTACAGGGGAGCACTGAAGCTTTCTTT | CASSLVQGSTEAFF
. | TRBJ2-1 | TRBD2 | TRBV9 | TGTGCCAGCAGCGGAAGACTAGCGGGGGGATACAATGAGCAGTTCTTC | CASSGRLAGGYNEQFF
. | TRBJ2-1 | . | TRBV24-1 | TGTGCCACCAGTACGGATCAGGGCAATGAGCAGTTCTTC | CATSTDQGNEQFF
. | TRBJ2-6 | TRBD1 | TRBV6-4 | TGTGCCAGCAGTGACAGGTCAGGGGGCACTGGGGCCAACGTCCTGACTTTC | CASSDRSGGTGANVLTF
. | TRBJ2-3 | TRBD2 | TRBV9 | TGTGCCAGCAGCGCGCCGGGACTAGCGGGATCTAGCACAGATACGCAGTATTTT | CASSAPGLAGSSTDTQYF
. | TRBJ2-3 | . | TRBV6-5 | TGTGCCAGCAGTAATCGGGACACCAGAACAGATACGCAGTATTTT | CASSNRDTRTDTQYF
once | TRBJ2-1 | . | TRBV12-3/TRBV12-4 | TGTGCCAGCAGTTTCCCGGACAGATTGCAGTTCTTC | CASSFPDRLQFF
once | TRBJ2-7 | . | TRBV6-5 | TGTGCCAGCAGTTACTCGTTTACTCCTACAGGGACCTACGAGCAGTACTTC | CASSYSFTPTGTYEQYF
. | TRBJ2-5 | TRBD1 | TRBV30 | TGTGCCTGGAGTGTTTCCTGGGCAGGGGGTTATGAGACCCAGTACTTC | CAWSVSWAGGYETQYF
. | TRBJ2-7 | . | TRBV29-1 | TGCAGCGCCGAAGGGACCTCGGGATACGAGCAGTACTTC | CSAEGTSGYEQYF
. | TRBJ2-1 | TRBD1 | TRBV3-1 | TGTGCCAGCAGACCCTCGACAGGGAGTCGCGAGCAGTTCTTC | CASRPSTGSREQFF
. | TRBJ2-2 | . | TRBV27 | TGTGCCAGCAGCCCCTCGTTTACCGGGGAGCTGTTTTTT | CASSPSFTGELFF
. | TRBJ2-3 | TRBD1 | TRBV25-1 | TGTGCCAGCAGTGATCAACAGGGGACAGATACGCAGTATTTT | CASSDQQGTDTQYF